This T cell receptor (beta chain) emerged from a study of cytomegalovirus exposure and HLA in healthy donors (dated by TCRdb to 2016 to 2017). Regarding the study in general: An earlier analysis of some 600 of the donors reported 276 Gb of sequence data and 95 million to 130 million unique TCR beta sequences obtained from approximately 180 million T cells. An early release that covered approximately 600 HLA-typed donors contained 300 to 350 gigabases of sequencing data and 75 million to 100 million unique TCR sequences. The genetic ancestry cluster associated with self-reported Caucasian donors included roughly four fifths of the roughly 400 genotyped donors. The aim of the study was to test whether cataloging public T cell receptors could identify signatures of past pathogen exposure. The T cell repertoires of some 670 subjects were profiled by immunosequencing and related to cytomegalovirus serostatus. Besides the first cohort of 666 subjects, a separate validation cohort made up of roughly 120 different subjects was used. High-throughput TCR immunosequencing, statistical association of individual TCRs with disease status, and machine learning were combined to predict cytomegalovirus infection status. In a later analysis, previously published TCR beta repertoires from 666 donors were re-analyzed and high-resolution HLA genotyping was added so that TCR occurrence patterns could be studied. Rather than drawing on any new phenotypic data, the later analysis identified candidate immune exposures from TCR beta sequences and the way those sequences occurred across donors. In an earlier analysis of a few hundred of the donors, high-throughput TCR beta sequencing was used to judge whether each TCR beta V gene segment behaved as functional or pseudogenic. Donor age, sex, ethnicity and CMV serostatus were compiled together with the repertoire data. Genome-wide SNP genotypes for about 65% of the 666 donors were used in a later genetic analysis, which treated that subset as a discovery cohort. Every discovery cohort repertoire had been produced on one sequencing platform. HLA typing included class I and class II loci at four-digit resolution. The number of typed donors differed by locus: about 620-640 for A, B, C, DRB1 and DQB1; 522 for DQA1; roughly 600 for DPA1; and about 470 for DPB1. Because of strong linkage in the cohort, roughly 5 DR-DQ haplotypes were treated as single units for association and clustering. On average, 235,054 unique TCR beta nucleotide sequences were sequenced per donor among 350 to 400 genotyped donors of the cohort, with roughly 20% of those sequences being non-productive.

General findings and caveats noted by the study authors: In a later analysis, the rate of TCR association differed among HLA loci, with DRB1 alleles having the most associated TCRs and HLA-C alleles having the fewest. The presence/absence analyses assumed that sequencing depth was roughly uniform across donors, and that assumption may not be true. According to a later analysis, parvovirus B19, influenza, CMV and Epstein-Barr virus appeared linked to several top co-occurrence clusters. At a false discovery rate of 0.05, a later analysis linked about 16,000 TCR beta sequences to specific HLA alleles. It was suggested by the authors that the approach could potentially be generalized to other disease states and immunological phenotypes. The classifier was reported to diagnose cytomegalovirus status with high specificity and sensitivity in both the original cohort and the validation cohort. The only immune exposure information available for the cohort was CMV serostatus. Most TCR sequences were observed very rarely across donors, whereas some public TCRs were present in many individuals. In a later analysis, HLA-associated TCR beta chains were found to be more clonally expanded and to have lower generation probabilities than equally common non-associated chains. Broadly in line with IMGT annotations, most TCR beta V segments showed up in productive rearrangements about 87% or about 30% of the time in an earlier analysis of 450 to 600 of the donors. The sequencing pipeline was judged likely to have produced a cluster of highly shared sequence variants as a technical artifact. In a later analysis, most CMV-associated TCR beta chains were found to appear HLA-restricted, with HLA associations seemingly driven largely by CMV exposure. The study gave a list of 150 to 200 TCR beta chains associated with cytomegalovirus. A later genetic analysis associated a missense DCLRE1C variant with V-gene and J-gene trimming of TCR beta chains, and an independent cohort replicated the association. About 15 rarely observed V segments, including chromosome 9 orphons, were excluded from the earlier analysis of approximately 600 of the donors because counts were too low. Because HLA typing was unavailable for some donors at each locus, only the typed subset was used in association tests. In vitro tests confirmed that a few of the cytomegalovirus-associated TCR beta chains recognize cytomegalovirus antigens. Compared with the roughly 600-donor mean, donors in an Asian-associated ancestry cluster had fewer N-insertions in productive TCRs, according to a later genetic analysis. When HLA alleles, especially DR and DQ, strongly co-occurred, attributing TCR associations to individual alleles was difficult. Linkage disequilibrium might explain the correlated functional status among segregating V segments, but an unknown experimental factor could not be excluded. A further reported finding was that TCR beta sequences accurately predicted the HLA-A and HLA-B alleles for most subjects in the first cohort. This cohort had only TCR beta chains sequenced, and the lack of alpha or paired-chain data limited which features could be detected. The 87-base-pair reads could not distinguish some IMGT-functional V segments, including TRBV6-2 and TRBV6-3, so those segments were excluded.

From its cysteine to its phenylalanine, the CDR3 spans 14 amino acids. The only DNA kept is the CDR3, 42 bases in frame from the first base. The receptor library was made with the immunoSEQ multiplex PCR assay. For the multiplex PCR, a mixture combining 60 forward primers for TCR Vbeta segments and 13 reverse primers for TCR Jbeta segments was used. The CDR3 region of rearranged TCR beta genes was amplified from genomic DNA with a multiplex PCR assay. Amplified TCR beta libraries were sequenced as 87-base-pair reads on the Illumina HiSeq System. From the authors' description of their analysis: A later analysis tallied 70 million to 100 million unique TCR beta chains across the 666 repertoires, and about 12 million of those chains were shared by two or more donors. Raw reads were error-corrected and collapsed into unique sequences by a nearest-neighbor algorithm in which closely related sequences were merged to remove PCR and sequencing errors. V, D and J gene segments were assigned by aligning CDR3 sequences to IMGT reference sequences. For a sequence to be retained, a match of at least six nucleotides to both a V gene segment and a J gene segment was required. A rearrangement was called productive if the CDR3 had no stop codons and remained in frame with V and J, and every other rearrangement was called non-productive. Following IMGT convention, CDR3 was defined as the stretch from the second conserved V-encoded cysteine to the conserved J-encoded phenylalanine. In an earlier analysis of roughly 610 of the donors, sequences lacking an unambiguous match to a single V gene segment were excluded. In an earlier analysis of approximately 550 of the donors, V segments were called functional above 56.7% productive rearrangements and were called segregating when the between-donor standard deviation exceeded 5%. A statistical classification framework was built to diagnose cytomegalovirus status from the catalog of TCR beta chain sequences. A later analysis assigned V and J genes by comparing TCR nucleotide sequences with IMGT/GENE-DB human TR gene sequences. The TCRdist pipeline was used in a later analysis to assign CDR3 sequences and most-parsimonious VDJ recombination scenarios. In a later analysis, every TCR beta chain was defined by the combination of its CDR3 amino acid sequence and its V-gene family, and reads without a unique V-gene family were dropped. In a later analysis, fewer than 600 highly shared, low-generation-probability nucleotide sequences were removed to address suspected cross-contamination and a sequencing artifact. In a later analysis, a clonal expansion index for each public chain was calculated from normalized within-repertoire ranks of inferred template counts. In a later analysis, generation probabilities were computed with a VDJ recombination model fitted to out-of-frame rearrangements, and the resulting probabilities were checked against IGoR. In a later analysis, TCR-TCR, TCR-HLA and TCR-CMV co-occurrence was scored with hypergeometric tests, and a repertoire-size bias correction was applied to TCR pairs. False discovery rates were estimated in a later analysis by permuting HLA or CMV assignments 20 times. In a later analysis, co-occurring TCRs were grouped using DBSCAN, and TCRdist sequence similarity was added for clustering within HLA-allele-positive subsets. For co-occurrence clustering, repertoires with fewer than 30,000 or more than 120,000 public chains were excluded, along with four to six repertoires with anomalous nucleotide sharing. As stored in TCRdb, this immuneACCESS dataset retains in-frame rearrangements with V and J assigned. A fraction of the clones does not appear; measured against another copy, unresolved V genes explain less than half of the discrepancy, and the remainder lacks a known reason. V, J and clone size were drawn from that table, and D and trimming were deduced from the DNA. Counted in this sample were 65,000 to 85,000 clones; roughly a tenth of them appeared once. The top ten hold about 24% of the sample.

The cohort comprised 710 or so healthy bone marrow donors. Cohort members were all nominally healthy when sampled, although unrecorded immune exposures were likely present. The donor tested CMV seropositive and was one of the 289 seropositive cohort members. Each donor provided a peripheral blood sample, and peripheral blood mononuclear cells were used for TCR beta sequencing. The Qiagen DNeasy Blood Extraction Kit was used to extract genomic DNA from the blood cell samples. There are a few counts of this clone. What antigen it recognizes has not been identified. Base qualities are not at hand, and no much larger clone is one base apart.

The sample comprised PBMCs. The chain links TRBV21-1 with TRBJ1-1; the DNA was not used to check the table's D call, TRBD1. TRBV21-1 is assigned pseudogene status. The clonotype originates from a man aged 60 to 69 in good health and CMV-seropositive. This receptor carries the CDR3 CASRLWDKNTEAFF. DNA sequence: TGTGCCAGCAGGCTGTGGGACAAGAACACTGAAGCTTTCTTT.